Below, 10 T cell receptor beta chains from the same sample are listed, as sequenced in a study of beta chain features in type 1 diabetes. The whole isolated RNA underwent reverse transcription, so sequencing captured expressed TCRB transcripts. Here immunoSEQ multiplex PCR was the method, and the copy in TCRdb shows in-frame clones only, minus some. This table holds a few hundred thousand clones, roughly 14% found once. The specimen was naive CD4+ T cells from blood. These receptors were collected from a man younger than 45 in good health.

As concerns this clone: Different DNA sequences within this sample yield the same CDR3. This chain uses TRBV14 with TRBJ2-1, with unresolved D. Germline V lookup: CDR1 SGHDN, CDR2 FVKESK. The V gene lost 1 base and the J gene lost 6 bases, with 7 bases spanning the gap. The CDR3 loop spans 13 amino acids. This chain's CDR3 is CASSQVRGNEQFF. Written as DNA, the CDR3 is TGTGCCAGCAGCCAAGTACGAGGCAATGAGCAGTTCTTC.

The chain is built from TRBV6-1 and TRBJ2-3; TRBD2 might be the D (6 bases). Per germline, CDR1 MNHNS and CDR2 SASEGT. The CDR3 is 14 residues long. Trimming took 6 bases from V and 0 from J, leaving 10 bases between them. In DNA form, the CDR3 reads TGTGCCAGCAGCCCGGGACTGAGCACAGATACGCAGTATTTT. Amino acid sequence: CASSPGLSTDTQYF.

The chain couples TRBV18 to TRBJ2-5; D uncertain. This CDR3 spans 12 amino acids. V shed 8 bases and J shed 5 bases, with 12 bases lying between them. Germline CDR1 reads KGHSH; CDR2 reads LQKENI. The chain's CDR3 is CASQRPSETQYF. The DNA of the CDR3 is TGTGCCAGCCAAAGACCCTCGGAGACCCAGTACTTC.

The genes are TRBV4-3 and TRBJ1-6; D call uncertain. The germline gives CDR1 LGHNA, CDR2 YSLEER. The CDR3 covers 18 residues. V lost 0 bases to trimming and J lost 0 bases, with 12 bases between them. The CDR3 DNA reads TGCGCCAGCAGCCAAGATGCAGTTGTGAGCTCCTATAATTCACCCCTCCACTTT. Protein sequence: CASSQDAVVSSYNSPLHF.

This clone was found a few times. This chain joins TRBV30 and TRBJ2-2; 9 nucleotides agree with TRBD2. V lost 4 bases, J lost 10 bases, and 4 bases stayed unmatched. This CDR3 is built from 12 residues. CDR1 and CDR2 (germline): GTSNPN, SVGIG (reference sequence). In DNA form, the CDR3 reads TGTGCCTGGAACAAGCGGGAGGAGGAGCTGTTTTTT. This gives the protein CAWNKREEELFF.

In this sample, this clone turned up many times. This sample also contains other DNA sequences that code for the same CDR3. The CDR3 coding sequence is TGTGCCTGGAGTGTGTTAGAGAACACTGAAGCTTTCTTT. This translates into CAWSVLENTEAFF. The rearrangement uses TRBV30 and TRBJ1-1; D not certain. V lost 0 bases and J lost 1, with 6 bases in between. This CDR3 has 13 amino acids. Germline loops: CDR1 GTSNPN, CDR2 SVGIG (reference sequence). Together with reference TRBV30 and TRBJ1-1, the CDR3 gives the full variable domain: SQTIHQWPATLVQPVGSPLSLECTVEGTSNPNLYWYRQAAGRGLQLLFYSVGIGQISSEVPQNLSASRPQDRQFILSSKKLLLSDSGFYLCAWSVLENTEAFFGQGTRLTVV.

This clone was found a few times. The genes are TRBV7-9 and TRBJ1-1; the match to TRBD1 covers 7 bases. The CDR3 covers 12 residues. In germline, CDR1 is SEHNR, CDR2 FQNEAQ (reference sequence). V lost 5 bases to trimming and J lost 10 bases; unmatched junction nucleotides: 7. As DNA, the CDR3 is TGTGCCAGCAGCCCCGAGACAGGGCTAGCTTTCTTT. Translating gives CASSPETGLAFF. Looking up the rest from reference TRBV7-9 and TRBJ1-1 gives the full variable domain: DTGVSQNPRHKITKRGQNVTFRCDPISEHNRLYWYRQTLGQGPEFLTYFQNEAQLEKSRLLSDRFSAERPKGSFSTLEIQRTEQGDSAMYLCASSPETGLAFFGQGTRLTVV.

This clone occurred a few times. V is TRBV9 and J is TRBJ2-5, with D maybe TRBD2 (6 bases). The CDR3 has 17 residues. CDR1 and CDR2 from the germline V gene are SGDLS and YYNGEE. V was pared by 0 bases and J by 1 base, with 16 bases between. The CDR3 bases are TGTGCCAGCAGCGTAGGCGGGGCCGGAACAGCCCAAGAGACCCAGTACTTC. Translating gives CASSVGGAGTAQETQYF.

The V call is TRBV7-2, the J call TRBJ2-1; 8 nucleotides agree with TRBD1. The CDR3 contains 14 residues. Germline CDR1 is SGHTA and CDR2 is FQGNSA. V was pared by 5 bases and J by 3 bases, with 3 bases of the junction left unmatched. The CDR3 protein is CASSPGTGYNEQFF. CDR3 coding DNA: TGTGCCAGCAGCCCCGGGACAGGCTACAATGAGCAGTTCTTC.

The chain combines TRBV7-6 with TRBJ2-1; D not resolved. Trimming stripped 5 bases from V and 4 bases from J, with 3 bases between. Germline-derived CDR1 and CDR2 are SGHVS and FNYEAQ. The CDR3 has 11 amino acids. The DNA for the CDR3 is TGTGCCAGCAGCGGTTACAATGAGCAGTTCTTC. Its translation: CASSGYNEQFF.